Following are 27 T cell receptor beta chains from one sample sequenced in a study of T cell responses to AZD1222 COVID-19 vaccine. Sequencing was performed with immunoSEQ multiplex PCR; in TCRdb, only in-frame clones are kept and a portion is missing. Here the sample spans around 130,000 clones, 70% to 90% being singletons. The sequences come from peripheral blood, collected 28 days after the second AZD1222 dose. The source is an adult who received the AZD1222 COVID-19 vaccine.

V gene TRBV5-1 combines with J gene TRBJ1-2; TRBD1 matches at 7 bases. Germline CDR1 is SGHRS and CDR2 is YFSETQ. The CDR3 length is 14 residues. With V trimmed by 2 bases and J by 8 bases, 9 bases remained unmatched. CDR3 DNA sequence: TGCGCCAGCAGCTTATTTACAGGGGAAAGCGGCTACACCTTC. Protein: CASSLFTGESGYTF.

This clone showed up just once. The chain has TRBV5-6 and TRBJ1-5; no definite D call. This CDR3 is built from 13 residues. The V gene lost 1 base and the J gene lost 6 bases, with 8 bases spanning the gap. Germline values: CDR1 SGHDT, CDR2 YYEEEE. Here the CDR3 DNA reads TGTGCCAGCAGCTTGTATGGTAGTCAGCCCCAGCATTTT. It codes for CASSLYGSQPQHF. Based on the CDR3 plus reference TRBV5-6 and TRBJ1-5, the full variable domain is DAGVTQSPTHLIKTRGQQVTLRCSPKSGHDTVSWYQQALGQGPQFIFQYYEEEERQRGNFPDRFSGHQFPNYSSELNVNALLLGDSALYLCASSLYGSQPQHFGDGTRLSIL.

The chain employs TRBV12-5 and TRBJ2-7; 9 positions match TRBD1. The ends lost 2 bases at V and 8 bases at J; junction bases unmatched: 7. This CDR3 is 14 amino acids long. CDR1 is LGHNT, CDR2 FRNRAP, per germline. The DNA of the CDR3 is TGTGCTAGTGGTTTGTCGGGGACAGGGAACAAGCAGTACTTC. Protein product: CASGLSGTGNKQYF.

The genes are TRBV30 and TRBJ1-3; no clear D. Trimming stripped 0 bases from V and 0 bases from J, with 9 bases between. Germline V CDR1 and CDR2: GTSNPN, SVGIG (reference sequence). There are 15 residues in the CDR3. The CDR3 reads CAWSVGRSSGNTIYF. As DNA, the CDR3 is TGTGCCTGGAGTGTTGGCCGGAGCTCTGGAAACACCATATATTTT.

This chain links TRBV6-5 with TRBJ2-3; no reliable D call. Per germline, CDR1 MNHEY and CDR2 SVGAGI. V lost 8 bases and J 1 base, leaving 7 bases between the germline ends. The CDR3 has 12 amino acids. CDR3 in DNA: TGTGCCAGCCAGACCCGCACAGATACGCAGTATTTT. Protein sequence: CASQTRTDTQYF.

The chain joins TRBV3-1 (or the pseudogene TRBV3-2) to TRBJ2-7; TRBD2 is a possible D gene (6 bases). The CDR3 is 13 residues long. Trimming pared 9 bases from V and 4 bases from J, leaving 16 bases between. Germline loops: CDR1 LGHDT, CDR2 YNNKEL (reference sequence). The CDR3 loop is CASTPGEWYEQYF. CDR3 DNA sequence: TGTGCCAGTACTCCGGGGGAATGGTACGAGCAGTACTTC.

CDR3 coding DNA: TGTGCCAGCAGTCCAGACAGGGGGGGTGGCTACACCTTC. Its translation is CASSPDRGGGYTF. The chain is built from TRBV6-4 and TRBJ1-2; 9 nucleotides align to TRBD1. The ends lost 5 bases at V and 7 bases at J; junction bases unmatched: 5. The CDR3 consists of 13 residues. Germline assignment: CDR1 MRHNA and CDR2 SNTAGT.

CDR3 protein: CASSGMVDSAPQHF. The DNA for the CDR3 is TGTGCCAGCAGTGGGATGGTTGACAGCGCGCCCCAGCATTTT. The rearrangement uses TRBV25-1 and TRBJ1-5; D perhaps matches TRBD1 (5 bases). CDR1 MGHDK and CDR2 SYGVNS come from the germline V gene. This CDR3 contains 14 residues. Trimming removed 4 bases from V and 9 bases from J, with 16 bases in between. Using reference TRBV25-1 and TRBJ1-5 for the parts outside the CDR3, the full variable domain is EADIYQTPRYLVIGTGKKITLECSQTMGHDKMYWYQQDPGMELHLIHYSYGVNSTEKGDLSSESTVSRIRTEHFPLTLESARPSHTSQYLCASSGMVDSAPQHFGDGTRLSIL.

The J gene is TRBJ2-7, the V gene TRBV18; no clear D. This CDR3 spans 13 amino acids. Trimming removed 0 bases at V and 3 bases at J, with 6 bases between. CDR1 and CDR2 from the germline V gene are KGHSH and LQKENI. The chain's CDR3 is CASSPPEGYEQYF. The CDR3 bases are TGTGCCAGCTCACCACCGGAAGGCTACGAGCAGTACTTC.

The chain carries TRBV2 and TRBJ1-2, with a tentative D call TRBD1 (6 bases). The germline V and J ends were trimmed by 1 base and 3 bases, with 9 bases remaining between them. The CDR3 contains 14 residues. Germline V lookup: CDR1 SNHLY, CDR2 FYNNEI. The CDR3 region has the DNA TGTGCCAGCAGTGAAGGCAGGGGCGACTATGGCTACACCTTC. Its protein is CASSEGRGDYGYTF.

This clone was recorded only once. V and J are TRBV6-2 or TRBV6-3 and TRBJ1-1, with D unclear. The CDR3 loop spans 14 amino acids. Germline-derived CDR1 and CDR2 are MNHEY and SVGEGT. Trimming pared 5 bases from V and 4 bases from J, leaving 14 bases between. CDR3 coding DNA: TGTGCCAGCAGTCGCCTAGGGAGCGGCACTGAAGCTTTCTTT. Its translation is CASSRLGSGTEAFF.

The rearrangement links TRBV6-5 to TRBJ1-1; D not certain. Trimming left V 7 bases short and J 5 bases short, with 17 bases between. This CDR3 has 14 amino acids. CDR1 and CDR2 from the germline V gene are MNHEY and SVGAGI. This CDR3 reads CASKRPGTRTEAFF. CDR3 nucleotide sequence: TGTGCCAGCAAGCGTCCAGGTACGAGGACTGAAGCTTTCTTT.

The J gene is TRBJ2-1, the V gene TRBV20-1, with 8 bases lining up with TRBD2. CDR1 and CDR2 (germline): DFQATT, SNEGSKA (reference sequence). The CDR3 contains 16 residues. Germline trimming cut 3 bases from V and 4 bases from J; bases unmatched to any gene: 11. CDR3 residues: CSASATRAGGYNEQFF. The CDR3 bases are TGCAGTGCTAGTGCGACGCGGGCGGGGGGATACAATGAGCAGTTCTTC.

This chain joins TRBV12-5 and TRBJ1-5; D is possibly TRBD1 (6 bases). The V and J ends lost 0 bases and 7 bases respectively, with 13 bases between them. The CDR3 loop spans 15 amino acids. The V gene's germline CDR1 is LGHNT and CDR2 FRNRAP. CDR3 nucleotide sequence: TGTGCTAGTGGTTTGGTACCGGGGGGGCGGCAGCCCCAGCATTTT. This codes for CASGLVPGGRQPQHF.

This clone was picked up a small number of times. The gene calls are TRBV13 and TRBJ2-2; D ambiguous. CDR3 length: 15 amino acids. The V gene lost 5 bases and the J gene lost 3 bases, with 13 bases spanning the gap. Per germline, CDR1 PRHDT and CDR2 FYEKMQ (reference sequence). The CDR3 loop is CASSGLDEYTGELFF. CDR3 DNA sequence: TGTGCCAGCAGCGGTCTAGATGAGTACACCGGGGAGCTGTTTTTT.

The chain combines TRBV15 with TRBJ1-3, with unresolved D. Germline loops: CDR1 LNHNV, CDR2 YYDKDF (reference sequence). The CDR3 is made up of 19 amino acids. The V end lost 5 bases, the J end lost 3 bases, and 26 bases lay between the germline ends. CDR3 loop: CATSPDSGISTGIGNTIYF. DNA of the CDR3: TGTGCCACCAGCCCTGATAGTGGTATTTCGACGGGAATTGGAAACACCATATATTTT. Full variable domain (missing parts from reference TRBV15 and TRBJ1-3): DAMVIQNPRYQVTQFGKPVTLSCSQTLNHNVMYWYQQKSSQAPKLLFHYYDKDFNNEADTPDNFQSRRPNTSFCFLDIRSPGLGDTAMYLCATSPDSGISTGIGNTIYFGEGSWLTVV.

The chain links TRBV18 to TRBJ2-6; D not certain. Trimming pared 2 bases from V and 2 bases from J, leaving 4 bases between. The CDR3 covers 14 residues. Germline CDR1 KGHSH, CDR2 LQKENI. DNA for the CDR3: TGTGCCAGCTCACCAGGGACTGGGGCCAACGTCCTGACTTTC. Encoded protein: CASSPGTGANVLTF.

The chain employs TRBV5-5 and TRBJ2-1; 8 bases align to TRBD2. Trimming took 4 bases from V and 8 from J; bases not matched to a gene: 14. The CDR3 has 16 residues. Germline V gives CDR1 SGHKS, CDR2 YYEKEE (reference sequence). The CDR3 here is CASSLGGTSGRDEQFF. DNA for the CDR3: TGTGCCAGCAGCCTGGGAGGCACTAGCGGCCGCGATGAGCAGTTCTTC.

The rearrangement joins TRBV10-1 to TRBJ1-6; 9 bases map to TRBD1. Germline values: CDR1 WNHNN, CDR2 SYGVQD (reference sequence). J was trimmed by 10 bases and V by 5 bases; bases with no gene match: 6. The CDR3 sequence is 14 residues long. CDR3 amino acids: CASSPGTGNSPLHF. The CDR3 coding sequence is TGCGCCAGCAGTCCCGGGACAGGGAACTCACCCCTCCACTTT.

This chain joins TRBV5-1 and TRBJ1-4; the D gene is possibly TRBD1 (6 bases). Germline V CDR1 and CDR2: SGHRS, YFSETQ. The germline V and J ends were trimmed by 4 bases and 5 bases, with 15 bases remaining between them. The CDR3 runs to 15 residues. The CDR3 DNA sequence: TGCGCCAGCAGCCCCAATCAGGGGCGGAATGAAAAACTGTTTTTT. Protein product: CASSPNQGRNEKLFF.

V and J are TRBV10-1 and TRBJ2-7; 10 positions match TRBD1. The CDR3 has 14 residues. Germline CDR1 WNHNN, CDR2 SYGVQD (reference sequence). V lost 6 bases, J lost 4 bases, and 6 bases stayed unmatched. The CDR3 DNA is TGCGCCAGCAGCCGGACAGGGGGGGTTTACGAGCAGTACTTC. It translates to CASSRTGGVYEQYF.

The chain employs TRBV2 and TRBJ1-1; weak D call: TRBD1 (5 bases). Germline assignment: CDR1 SNHLY and CDR2 FYNNEI. V lost 6 bases to trimming and J lost 4 bases, with 21 bases between them. This CDR3 region has 16 residues. The CDR3 region has the DNA TGTGCCAGCAGGGCCGGGGGGGGAGATACAATCACTGAAGCTTTCTTT. It encodes CASRAGGGDTITEAFF. Using reference TRBV2 and TRBJ1-1 for the parts outside the CDR3, the full variable domain is EPEVTQTPSHQVTQMGQEVILRCVPISNHLYFYWYRQILGQKVEFLVSFYNNEISEKSEIFDDQFSVERPDGSNFTLKIRSTKLEDSAMYFCASRAGGGDTITEAFFGQGTRLTVV.

This chain joins TRBV5-1 and TRBJ1-1, with D possibly being TRBD1 (6 bases). Germline CDR1 is SGHRS and CDR2 is YFSETQ. The V end was cut by 3 bases, the J end by 7 bases, with 16 bases between. CDR3 length: 14 residues. CDR3 amino acids: CASSSGQPQVEAFF. The DNA for the CDR3 is TGCGCCAGCAGCTCCGGACAGCCCCAGGTTGAAGCTTTCTTT.

This chain uses TRBV27 with TRBJ2-1; the D is unclear. Germline CDR1 MNHEY, CDR2 SMNVEV (reference sequence). This CDR3 is built from 13 residues. Deletions cut 11 bases from V and 4 bases from J, with 15 bases between. CDR3 loop: CAVSSVGYNEQFF. Written as DNA, the CDR3 is TGTGCCGTCTCGTCCGTTGGATACAATGAGCAGTTCTTC.

The CDR3: CAIRVAGGNTEAFF. The CDR3 nucleotides read TGTGCCATCAGGGTAGCAGGGGGGAACACTGAAGCTTTCTTT. The chain has TRBV10-3 and TRBJ1-1; 7 bases agree with TRBD1. After removal of 6 bases from V and 1 base from J, the junction contained 5 bases not matched to a gene. CDR1 is ENHRY and CDR2 is SYGVKD in the germline V gene. The CDR3 spans 14 residues.

The chain employs TRBV30 and TRBJ1-5; D is undetermined. The germline CDR1 and CDR2 sequences are GTSNPN and SVGIG (reference sequence). The CDR3 has 14 residues. V was cut by 1 base and J by 4 bases, with 11 bases left in between. The CDR3 sequence: CAWSGTSLNQPQHF. CDR3 in DNA: TGTGCCTGGAGTGGTACATCCTTGAATCAGCCCCAGCATTTT.

The chain carries TRBV19 and TRBJ2-5; D call uncertain. Germline V gene sequence: CDR1 LNHDA, CDR2 SQIVND (reference sequence). CDR3 size: 14 residues. Trimming stripped 1 base from V and 1 base from J, with 7 bases between. The CDR3 nucleotides are TGTGCCAGTAGTATAGCGTATCCCCAAGAGACCCAGTACTTC. Its translation: CASSIAYPQETQYF.